This TCR beta chain was sequenced for a study of vaccination and CD4 T cells after COVID-19. The study sequenced cultured CD4+ T cell DNA using the Oncomine TCR Beta short-read assay. TCRdb re-derived calls from the PCR reads in MiXCR, one entry per CDR3 protein. In the table there are 9,500 to 15,000 distinct CDR3 sequences, roughly half of which are singletons. The germline gives CDR1 MDHEN, CDR2 SYDVKM. The CDR3 covers 14 residues. Trimming cost V 2 bases and J 1 base, with 7 bases left between them. Of note for this clonotype: No antigen is known for it.

Treatment meaning: roughly nine-day PBMC culture with coronavirus spike peptide pools or control peptides (ViraFEST assay). This chain joins TRBV28 and TRBJ2-3, with D tentatively TRBD2 (6 bases). The sequence derives from a human donor with COVID-19. The specimen was cultured CD4+ T cells from blood, collected after SARS-CoV-2 vaccination. This CDR3 is CASSLQRGTDTQYF. The CDR3 DNA reads as TGTGCCAGCAGTTTACAGCGGGGCACAGATACGCAGTATTTT.